The 28 T cell receptor beta chains below come from one sample, sequenced in a study of response to subunit inactivated influenza vaccine. TCRdb passed the RT-PCR reads through MiXCR, listing each CDR3 protein once. The data contain roughly 570,000 distinct CDR3 sequences, around 15% of them singletons. The sample consisted of PBMCs from blood, taken 11 to 12 days after vaccination. These receptors were obtained from a man aged 50 to 60 who received an inactivated influenza vaccine.

This chain links TRBV19 with TRBJ2-7; possibly TRBD2 for D (6 bases). CDR1 is LNHDA and CDR2 is SQIVND in the germline V gene (reference sequence). This CDR3 contains 13 residues. Trimming shortened V by 1 base and J by 6 bases, and 10 bases separated the two germline ends. This CDR3 reads CASSIVGLPEQYF. CDR3 nucleotide sequence: TGTGCCAGTAGTATAGTGGGACTCCCCGAGCAGTACTTC.

There are many counts of this clonotype. The J gene is TRBJ2-3, the V gene TRBV20-1, with TRBD2 matching 11 bases. V gave up 6 bases and J gave up 2 bases; unmatched junction bases: 13. Germline CDR1 and CDR2: DFQATT and SNEGSKA (reference sequence). The CDR3 has 17 residues. CDR3 DNA sequence: TGCAGTGCCCCTGATCTTCGACTAGCGGGGTTCACAGATACGCAGTATTTT. Amino acid sequence: CSAPDLRLAGFTDTQYF.

The V gene is TRBV29-1, the J gene TRBJ1-4; D not certain. CDR1 and CDR2 (germline): SQVTM, ANQGSEA. Trimming left V 5 bases short and J 2 bases short, with 15 bases between. This CDR3 has 15 residues. CDR3 residues: CSVSGRQTTNEKLFF. The DNA of the CDR3 is TGCAGCGTTTCGGGCAGGCAGACGACTAATGAAAAACTGTTTTTT.

This clonotype came up a few times. The rearrangement uses TRBV12-3 or TRBV12-4 and TRBJ2-1; weak D call: TRBD2 (6 bases). V lost 3 bases, J lost 8 bases, and 17 bases lay in between. CDR3 length: 15 amino acids. This chain's CDR3 is CASSFRDSPRDEQFF. The CDR3 DNA is TGTGCCAGCAGTTTTCGGGACTCTCCCAGGGATGAGCAGTTCTTC.

This clonotype was seen only a few times. The chain combines TRBV4-1 with TRBJ2-7, with TRBD2 matching over 7 bases. The CDR3 extends over 17 amino acids. Germline V lookup: CDR1 MGHRA, CDR2 YSYEKL. Losses at the gene ends were 3 bases for V and 5 bases for J; bases not matched to a gene: 16. CDR3 protein: CASSQNLVLTGGNEQYF. The CDR3 DNA reads TGCGCCAGCAGCCAGAATCTTGTTCTGACCGGGGGGAACGAGCAGTACTTC.

J is TRBJ2-1 and V is TRBV3-1; D is possibly TRBD1 (7 bases). The V end was cut by 2 bases, the J end by 4 bases, with 12 bases between. Germline V CDR1 and CDR2: LGHDT, YNNKEL (reference sequence). This CDR3 region has 15 residues. CDR3 coding DNA: TGTGCCAGCAGCCAACAGGGGGGTGGTTACAATGAGCAGTTCTTC. It translates to CASSQQGGGYNEQFF.

This clonotype was picked up many times. The chain carries TRBV10-3 and TRBJ2-4; 8 nucleotides match TRBD1. Trimming took 3 bases from V and 4 from J; bases not matched to a gene: 5. The germline gives CDR1 ENHRY, CDR2 SYGVKD. The CDR3 runs to 15 residues. In DNA form, the CDR3 reads TGTGCCATCAGTGACCGGGACAGGACTAAAAACATTCAGTACTTC. This sequence encodes CAISDRDRTKNIQYF.

This chain links TRBV4-2 with TRBJ2-1, with 8 positions matching TRBD2. The CDR3 is 19 residues long. V lost 3 bases to trimming and J lost 0 bases; unmatched junction nucleotides: 13. Germline loops: CDR1 LGHNA, CDR2 YNFKEQ. CDR3 loop: CASSHESGGSPGSYNEQFF. CDR3 in DNA: TGTGCCAGCAGCCATGAGAGCGGGGGTTCCCCCGGCTCCTACAATGAGCAGTTCTTC.

The gene calls are TRBV6-2 or TRBV6-3 and TRBJ2-6; 10 nucleotides agree with TRBD1. Germline CDR1 MNHEY, CDR2 SVGEGT. With V trimmed by 7 bases and J by 0 bases, 12 bases remained unmatched. The CDR3 runs 19 residues. The CDR3 loop is CASTQLVDRGNSGANVLTF. The CDR3 DNA follows: TGTGCCAGCACCCAACTGGTGGACAGGGGGAACTCTGGGGCCAACGTCCTGACTTTC.

The chain employs TRBV12-3 or TRBV12-4 and TRBJ2-1; D perhaps matches TRBD2 (6 bases). The CDR3 consists of 14 residues. V lost 7 bases to trimming and J lost 5 bases, with 15 bases between them. The CDR3 region is CASTAGTGDNEQFF. CDR3 DNA sequence: TGTGCCAGCACCGCCGGGACTGGAGACAATGAGCAGTTCTTC.

The chain employs TRBV5-1 and TRBJ2-5; 7 bases are a match to TRBD2. This CDR3 region has 12 residues. The ends lost 7 bases at V and 2 bases at J; junction bases unmatched: 2. Germline V gene sequence: CDR1 SGHRS, CDR2 YFSETQ. CDR3: CASGGGQETQYF. CDR3 DNA: TGCGCCAGCGGGGGGGGACAAGAGACCCAGTACTTC. Looking up the rest from reference TRBV5-1 and TRBJ2-5 gives the full variable domain: KAGVTQTPRYLIKTRGQQVTLSCSPISGHRSVSWYQQTPGQGLQFLFEYFSETQRNKGNFPGRFSGRQFSNSRSEMNVSTLELGDSALYLCASGGGQETQYFGPGTRLLVL.

This clonotype has just a few counts. V gene TRBV7-2 combines with J gene TRBJ2-7; 8 bases match TRBD2. The CDR3 sequence is 15 residues long. Germline CDR1 is SGHTA and CDR2 is FQGNSA. The V gene end was trimmed by 2 bases and the J gene end by 4 bases; junction bases not matched to a gene: 7. DNA of the CDR3: TGTGCCAGCAGCTTAATGAGCGGGAGCAGATACGAGCAGTACTTC. This translates into CASSLMSGSRYEQYF.

The table lists this clonotype with a few counts. The chain employs TRBV4-2 and TRBJ2-7, with 7 bases aligning to TRBD2. V was clipped by 4 bases and J by 2 bases; unmatched bases: 8. The germline CDR1 and CDR2 sequences are LGHNA and YNFKEQ. CDR3 length equals 15 residues. The CDR3: CASSLTPGGAYEQYF. The CDR3 DNA is TGTGCCAGCAGCCTCACCCCGGGGGGAGCCTACGAGCAGTACTTC.

This clonotype appeared a few times. V usage is TRBV5-1 and J usage is TRBJ2-1; no firm D call. The V gene's germline CDR1 is SGHRS and CDR2 YFSETQ. Trimming removed 2 bases from V and 2 bases from J, with 17 bases in between. The CDR3 length is 17 residues. The CDR3 DNA reads as TGCGCCAGCAGCTTTCGTCTTACCGGCTTGACCTACAATGAGCAGTTCTTC. It encodes CASSFRLTGLTYNEQFF.

This rearrangement joins TRBV29-1 to TRBJ2-1, with 7 bases that match TRBD1. The length of the CDR3 is 13 residues. CDR1 is SQVTM and CDR2 is ANQGSEA in the germline V gene. V trimming: 4 bases; J trimming: 7 bases; junction bases outside the gene matches: 7. The CDR3 sequence: CSVAPTGMNEQFF. The CDR3 region has the DNA TGCAGCGTTGCCCCGACAGGGATGAATGAGCAGTTCTTC.

This clonotype has a count of ten or more. The rearrangement uses TRBV5-1 and TRBJ2-1; 9 positions agree with TRBD1. Losses at the gene ends were 3 bases for V and 7 bases for J; bases not matched to a gene: 5. CDR1 and CDR2 (germline): SGHRS, YFSETQ. The CDR3 spans 14 residues. The CDR3 loop reads CASSSRDRENEQFF. The CDR3 coding sequence is TGCGCCAGCAGCTCCAGGGACAGGGAGAATGAGCAGTTCTTC.

The chain couples TRBV11-1 to TRBJ2-1; 8 bases are a match to TRBD2. CDR1 and CDR2 (germline): SGHAT, FQDESV (reference sequence). The CDR3 runs 15 residues. The ends lost 2 bases at V and 6 bases at J; junction bases unmatched: 6. The CDR3 DNA is TGTGCCAGCAGCTTAAAAGGGACTAGTGTCAATGAGCAGTTCTTC. Residues: CASSLKGTSVNEQFF. The entire variable domain, with the rest obtained from reference TRBV11-1 and TRBJ2-1, is as follows: EAEVAQSPRYKITEKSQAVAFWCDPISGHATLYWYRQILGQGPELLVQFQDESVVDDSQLPKDRFSAERLKGVDSTLKIQPAELGDSAMYLCASSLKGTSVNEQFFGPGTRLTVL.

This clonotype has more than one count but fewer than ten. DNA for the CDR3: TGTGCCAGCAGAGCCGACATTATCTCTGAAGCTTTCTTT. Translation gives CASRADIISEAFF. This chain connects TRBV2 to TRBJ1-1; D uncertain. This CDR3 is 13 amino acids long. V lost 6 bases, J lost 6 bases, and 14 bases lay in between. From germline, CDR1 is SNHLY and CDR2 FYNNEI.

This chain joins TRBV18 and TRBJ2-3; unclear D gene. Germline CDR1 and CDR2: KGHSH and LQKENI. The CDR3 covers 15 residues. V was pared by 1 base and J by 2 bases, with 10 bases between. The CDR3 DNA reads TGTGCCAGCTCACCACTTGCAGGAAACACAGATACGCAGTATTTT. Amino acid sequence: CASSPLAGNTDTQYF. Full variable domain (rest looked up from reference TRBV18 and TRBJ2-3): NAGVMQNPRHLVRRRGQEARLRCSPMKGHSHVYWYRQLPEEGLKFMVYLQKENIIDESGMPKERFSAEFPKEGPSILRIQQVVRGDSAAYFCASSPLAGNTDTQYFGPGTRLTVL.

The genes are TRBV15 and TRBJ2-7; D is ambiguous. Trimming took off 0 bases at V and 1 base at J, with 10 bases between the two ends. This CDR3 has 15 residues. Germline V gene data show CDR1 as LNHNV and CDR2 as YYDKDF (reference sequence). CDR3 sequence: CATSRERWSSYEQYF. The CDR3 nucleotides are TGTGCCACCAGCAGAGAACGGTGGTCATCCTACGAGCAGTACTTC.

The chain is built from TRBV7-8 and TRBJ1-1; D gene ambiguous. This CDR3 contains 16 residues. Trimming took 1 base from V and 1 from J, leaving 13 bases between them. Germline CDR1 and CDR2: SGHVS and FQNEAQ. CDR3 loop: CASSLVFSGENTEAFF. The CDR3 DNA reads TGTGCCAGCAGCTTAGTGTTTTCGGGCGAGAACACTGAAGCTTTCTTT.

The chain is built from TRBV5-1 and TRBJ2-7, with TRBD1 as a possible D gene (5 bases). This CDR3 contains 15 residues. The V end lost 0 bases, the J end lost 2 bases, and 12 bases lay between the germline ends. CDR1 and CDR2 from the germline V gene are SGHRS and YFSETQ. Written as DNA, the CDR3 is TGCGCCAGCAGCTTGGTTTACGGACAAACCTACGAGCAGTACTTC. This translates into CASSLVYGQTYEQYF.

This clonotype was seen only a few times. J is TRBJ2-7 and V is TRBV10-3; possibly TRBD2 for D (5 bases). This CDR3 has 14 residues. CDR1 is ENHRY and CDR2 is SYGVKD in the germline V gene. V gave up 6 bases and J gave up 0 bases, with 12 bases separating them. The CDR3 DNA is TGTGCCATCAGGTTTGACGGGAACTCCTACGAGCAGTACTTC. This encodes CAIRFDGNSYEQYF.

The chain employs TRBV24-1 and TRBJ1-1; the D gene is possibly TRBD1 (5 bases). The V end lost 5 bases, the J end lost 5 bases, and 14 bases lay between the germline ends. The CDR3 contains 14 residues. Germline lookup yields CDR1 KGHDR and CDR2 SFDVKD. CDR3 region: CATSVPGGRTEAFF. Written as DNA, the CDR3 is TGTGCCACCAGTGTCCCGGGGGGTCGGACTGAAGCTTTCTTT.

The chain uses TRBV19 and TRBJ1-5; 9 bases align to TRBD1. Germline lookup yields CDR1 LNHDA and CDR2 SQIVND (reference sequence). V lost 7 bases to trimming and J lost 4 bases; unmatched junction nucleotides: 8. This CDR3 contains 15 residues. The CDR3 DNA reads TGTGCCAGTACCACAAGGGGGACAGGGAATCAGCCCCAGCATTTT. This sequence encodes CASTTRGTGNQPQHF.

This chain joins TRBV18 and TRBJ1-1, with D tentatively TRBD1 (5 bases). Germline CDR1 KGHSH, CDR2 LQKENI. The CDR3 consists of 15 residues. Trimming removed 3 bases from V and 0 bases from J, with 11 bases in between. This CDR3 reads CASSPQDIMNTEAFF. CDR3 bases: TGTGCCAGCTCACCCCAGGACATCATGAACACTGAAGCTTTCTTT.

This sequence joins TRBV10-3 and TRBJ2-3; D might be TRBD2 (5 bases). V gave up 3 bases and J gave up 2 bases, with 12 bases separating them. This CDR3 comprises 15 residues. Germline-derived CDR1 and CDR2 are ENHRY and SYGVKD. The CDR3 loop reads CAISDSGLNTDTQYF. Here the CDR3 DNA reads TGTGCCATCAGTGACTCCGGACTTAACACAGATACGCAGTATTTT.

The table lists this clonotype with a few counts. V and J are TRBV7-9 and TRBJ2-1; no clear D gene. Germline V gene data show CDR1 as SEHNR and CDR2 as FQNEAQ (reference sequence). The CDR3 extends over 13 amino acids. V lost 8 bases and J 4 bases, leaving 12 bases between the germline ends. The CDR3 here is CASAQGLYNEQFF. The CDR3 DNA reads TGTGCCAGCGCCCAAGGGTTGTACAATGAGCAGTTCTTC.